The 2 T cell receptor beta chains reported below all come from one sample, sequenced in a study of blood T cell repertoires in COVID-19. Clones were read by immunoSEQ multiplex PCR, and TCRdb kept only the in-frame ones, dropping some. The sample has approximately 250,000 clones, more than 80% seen once. Sample: peripheral blood. These receptors all stem from a man aged 25 to 40 who had recovered from COVID-19.

The chain has TRBV6-2 or TRBV6-3 and TRBJ1-2; a possible D gene is TRBD1 (5 bases). CDR1 and CDR2 from the germline V gene are MNHEY and SVGEGT. This CDR3 region has 16 residues. The V gene lost 2 bases and the J gene lost 5 bases, with 18 bases spanning the gap. For the CDR3, the DNA is TGTGCCAGCAGTTACGTTCCGGGGGAGAGAAGGTATGGCTACACCTTC. It yields the protein CASSYVPGERRYGYTF.

The chain links TRBV27 to TRBJ1-6, with 7 bases matching TRBD1. The germline gives CDR1 MNHEY, CDR2 SMNVEV (reference sequence). After removal of 5 bases from V and 7 bases from J, the junction contained 8 bases not matched to a gene. The CDR3 contains 15 residues. The CDR3 reads CASSPRQGKNSPLHF. The CDR3 bases are TGTGCCAGCAGTCCGAGACAGGGAAAGAATTCACCCCTCCACTTT.